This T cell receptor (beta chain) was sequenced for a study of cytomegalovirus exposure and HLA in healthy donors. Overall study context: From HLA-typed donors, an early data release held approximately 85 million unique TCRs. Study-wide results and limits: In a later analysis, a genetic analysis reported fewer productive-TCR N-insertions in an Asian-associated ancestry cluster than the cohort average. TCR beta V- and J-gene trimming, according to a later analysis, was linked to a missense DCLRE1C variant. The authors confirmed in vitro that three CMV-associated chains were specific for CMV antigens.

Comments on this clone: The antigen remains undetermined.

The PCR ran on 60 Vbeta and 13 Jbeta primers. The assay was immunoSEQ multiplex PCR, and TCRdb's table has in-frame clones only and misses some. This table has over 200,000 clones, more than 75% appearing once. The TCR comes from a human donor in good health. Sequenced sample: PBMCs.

CDR3: CSVRTRLYNEQFF. The CDR3 DNA follows: TGCAGCGTCCGGACTAGATTATACAATGAGCAGTTCTTC. The chain recombines TRBV29-1 with TRBJ2-1; 7 nucleotides agree with TRBD2. The CDR3 covers 13 residues. CDR1 is SQVTM, CDR2 ANQGSEA, per germline. Trimming took 6 bases from V and 4 from J; bases not matched to a gene: 6.